This passage covers 24 T cell receptor beta chains from one sample sequenced in a study of early stage breast cancer tumors. TCRdb's copy holds only in-frame clones and misses some; the assay was immunoSEQ multiplex PCR. The sample holds 9,500 to 12,000 clones, 70% to 80% seen once. The sequenced sample consisted of breast tumor tissue. These receptor sequences come from an older person with breast cancer.

The chain couples TRBV28 to TRBJ2-3; 9 nucleotides match TRBD2. V lost 7 bases, J lost 3 bases, and 5 bases stayed unmatched. Germline CDR1 reads MDHEN; CDR2 reads SYDVKM. This CDR3 is built from 14 residues. CDR3 bases: TGTGCCAGCATAAACCTAGCGGGAACAGATACGCAGTATTTT. Translating it yields CASINLAGTDTQYF.

This chain joins TRBV11-2 and TRBJ1-1; D may be TRBD1 (5 bases). Germline assignment: CDR1 SGHAT and CDR2 FQNNGV. This CDR3 is built from 14 residues. V was cut by 4 bases and J by 4 bases, with 13 bases left in between. CDR3 in DNA: TGTGCCAGCAGCTCCCAGGGTGGTAGCACTGAAGCTTTCTTT. It encodes CASSSQGGSTEAFF.

In DNA, the CDR3 is TGCGCCAGCAGCCAGAAAACCGGGACAGGGGTTGAAAAACTGTTTTTT. It translates to CASSQKTGTGVEKLFF. The rearrangement links TRBV4-1 to TRBJ1-4; TRBD1 matches at 10 bases. Trimming removed 3 bases from V and 7 bases from J; junction bases left unmatched: 8. The CDR3 spans 16 residues. CDR1 MGHRA and CDR2 YSYEKL come from the germline V gene.

The V call is TRBV6-4, the J call TRBJ2-1, with 9 nucleotides matching TRBD1. The V and J ends lost 6 bases and 9 bases, in that order; junction bases with no gene match: 12. Germline lookup yields CDR1 MRHNA and CDR2 SNTAGT. This CDR3 is built from 15 residues. CDR3 nucleotide sequence: TGTGCCAGCAGCGCTTCTACAGGGGGCCGGAGTGAGCAGTTCTTC. Translating it yields CASSASTGGRSEQFF.

The chain uses TRBV5-1 and TRBJ2-5, with 9 bases lining up with TRBD1. Losses at the gene ends were 0 bases for V and 2 bases for J; bases not matched to a gene: 2. Germline CDR1 and CDR2: SGHRS and YFSETQ. The length of the CDR3 is 15 residues. The CDR3 spells CASSLAGTGQETQYF. The CDR3 coding sequence is TGCGCCAGCAGCTTGGCCGGGACAGGGCAAGAGACCCAGTACTTC.

V usage is TRBV6-5 and J usage is TRBJ1-3; D is unclear. Trimming stripped 0 bases from V and 3 bases from J, with 3 bases between. The CDR3 has 13 residues. The V gene's germline CDR1 is MNHEY and CDR2 SVGAGI. CDR3 loop: CASSYSRGNTIYF. CDR3 nucleotide sequence: TGTGCCAGCAGTTACTCCCGTGGAAACACCATATATTTT.

The CDR3 DNA is TGTGCCAGTAGACACGGGTACAATGAGCAGTTCTTC. Translation gives CASRHGYNEQFF. The chain joins TRBV19 to TRBJ2-1; D is uncertain. Germline loops: CDR1 LNHDA, CDR2 SQIVND (reference sequence). The CDR3 contains 12 residues. Trimming removed 6 bases from V and 4 bases from J, with 7 bases in between.

The chain couples TRBV6-5 to TRBJ1-2; no reliable D call. Deletions cut 0 bases from V and 7 bases from J, with 9 bases between. From germline, CDR1 is MNHEY and CDR2 SVGAGI. The CDR3 is 13 residues long. In nucleotides, the CDR3 is TGTGCCAGCAGTTACTCGGCGGAAGGTGGCTACACCTTC. It yields the protein CASSYSAEGGYTF.

The V and J genes are TRBV10-3 and TRBJ1-5; D may be TRBD1 (5 bases). V lost 0 bases to trimming and J lost 3 bases, with 15 bases between them. This CDR3 is built from 17 residues. Germline V gives CDR1 ENHRY, CDR2 SYGVKD. The DNA for the CDR3 is TGTGCCATCAGTGAGTCGATCGGAGGGGACCTCAATCAGCCCCAGCATTTT. Its translation: CAISESIGGDLNQPQHF.

The V call is TRBV7-2, the J call TRBJ1-1; 11 bases map to TRBD1. Germline V gene sequence: CDR1 SGHTA, CDR2 FQGNSA. V gave up 4 bases and J gave up 5 bases; unmatched junction bases: 9. This CDR3 is 16 amino acids long. DNA for the CDR3: TGTGCCAGCAGCTCTCGGACAGGGGGCTCGTGGACTGAAGCTTTCTTT. Its protein product is CASSSRTGGSWTEAFF.

Comment on this clone: The same CDR3 arises from other DNA sequences in this sample as well. The J gene is TRBJ2-3, the V gene TRBV9; 8 bases agree with TRBD2. The CDR3 sequence is 16 residues long. CDR1 and CDR2 from the germline V gene are SGDLS and YYNGEE. J gave up 3 bases and V 3 bases, and 9 bases lay outside the gene matches. The CDR3 region has the DNA TGTGCCAGCAGCGCCACTCACGGGAGGGCTACAGATACGCAGTATTTT. Its protein product is CASSATHGRATDTQYF.

This clone was observed a handful of times. One end of the junction does not line up with germline, which may come from a read error. The genes are TRBV2 and TRBJ2-7, with D uncertain. Per germline, CDR1 SNHLY and CDR2 FYNNEI. CDR3 size: 14 residues. The CDR3: CASSPDFPSHEQYF. DNA for the CDR3: TGTGCCAGCAGTCCCGACTTCCCCTCCCACGAGCAGTACTTC.

This clone was picked up a small number of times. V gene TRBV5-1 combines with J gene TRBJ1-2, with 8 nucleotides matching TRBD1. The germline V gene encodes CDR1 SGHRS and CDR2 YFSETQ. Unmatched junction bases numbered 2, after V lost 0 bases and J lost 7 bases. The CDR3 runs to 13 residues. The CDR3 nucleotides are TGCGCCAGCAGCTTGGGGACAGGGCTTGGCTACACCTTC. Amino acid sequence: CASSLGTGLGYTF.

The rearrangement uses TRBV11-2 and TRBJ2-1; TRBD2 agrees at 7 bases. The CDR3 extends over 17 amino acids. CDR1 is SGHAT, CDR2 FQNNGV, per germline. V shed 5 bases, J shed 6 bases, and the junction held 16 bases outside the gene matches. As DNA, the CDR3 is TGTGCCAGCAGCCCAGAAGTGCGGGGGACCCACCCCAATGAGCAGTTCTTC. Its protein product is CASSPEVRGTHPNEQFF.

The rearrangement links TRBV7-2 to TRBJ2-3; 13 positions agree with TRBD2. The V gene's germline CDR1 is SGHTA and CDR2 FQGNSA. The CDR3 is made up of 15 amino acids. The J segment lost 4 bases and the V segment lost 4 bases, leaving 2 bases of the junction unmatched. In nucleotides, the CDR3 is TGTGCCAGCAGCTCGACTAGCGGGGGGCCAGATACGCAGTATTTT. It is translated as CASSSTSGGPDTQYF.

CDR3 bases: TGTGCCAGCAGCAAGACAGGGAGTAATTCACCCCTCCACTTT. Translated: CASSKTGSNSPLHF. The chain is built from TRBV6-5 and TRBJ1-6; 7 nucleotides match TRBD1. J gave up 6 bases and V 6 bases, and 5 bases lay outside the gene matches. This CDR3 region has 14 residues. Germline CDR1 MNHEY, CDR2 SVGAGI.

This chain connects TRBV5-4 to TRBJ1-1, with 8 positions matching TRBD1. The CDR3 covers 17 residues. With 2 bases clipped from V and 0 bases from J, the junction kept 9 bases outside the gene matches. The germline V gene encodes CDR1 SGHNT and CDR2 YYREEE (reference sequence). CDR3 DNA sequence: TGTGCCAGCAGCTTCCTGGACAGGGCTACAATGAACACTGAAGCTTTCTTT. Protein: CASSFLDRATMNTEAFF.

The V gene is TRBV9, the J gene TRBJ2-7; D is possibly TRBD1 (6 bases). The V end was cut by 3 bases, the J end by 3 bases, with 22 bases between. Per germline, CDR1 SGDLS and CDR2 YYNGEE. The CDR3 length is 17 residues. CDR3 in DNA: TGTGCCAGCAGCGGAAAGGCAGGGGTTCGTCGTTACTACGAGCAGTACTTC. Amino acid sequence: CASSGKAGVRRYYEQYF. The full variable domain, its missing parts supplied by reference TRBV9 and TRBJ2-7, is DSGVTQTPKHLITATGQRVTLRCSPRSGDLSVYWYQQSLDQGLQFLIQYYNGEERAKGNILERFSAQQFPDLHSELNLSSLELGDSALYFCASSGKAGVRRYYEQYFGPGTRLTVT.

This rearrangement joins TRBV5-5 to TRBJ2-7, with TRBD1 matching over 9 bases. The junction had 13 bases not matched to a gene; V was cut back by 4 bases and J by 2 bases. CDR1 and CDR2 from the germline V gene are SGHKS and YYEKEE (reference sequence). CDR3 length equals 17 residues. The chain's CDR3 is CASSPGTGITSPYEQYF. CDR3 nucleotide sequence: TGTGCCAGCAGCCCCGGGACAGGGATAACCTCCCCCTACGAGCAGTACTTC.

The V call is TRBV27, the J call TRBJ2-2, with 8 bases that match TRBD1. V was pared by 6 bases and J by 2 bases, with 8 bases of the junction left unmatched. CDR1 is MNHEY, CDR2 SMNVEV, per germline (reference sequence). The CDR3 runs to 16 residues. The CDR3 spells CASRSFGTGNTGELFF. Written as DNA, the CDR3 is TGTGCCAGCAGGAGCTTCGGGACAGGAAACACCGGGGAGCTGTTTTTT.

This chain uses TRBV2 with TRBJ1-5; tentatively, D is TRBD1 (5 bases). V lost 7 bases and J lost 4, with 11 bases in between. Germline CDR1 and CDR2: SNHLY and FYNNEI. This CDR3 is 13 amino acids long. The CDR3 sequence: CASTGLQNQPQHF. The CDR3 DNA follows: TGTGCCAGCACGGGACTCCAGAATCAGCCCCAGCATTTT.

The rearrangement links TRBV7-6 to TRBJ1-3; D gene unclear. This CDR3 comprises 15 residues. Germline V CDR1 and CDR2: SGHVS, FNYEAQ. Trimming left V 4 bases short and J 1 base short, with 11 bases between. CDR3 in amino acids: CASSSSGLSGNTIYF. The CDR3, as DNA: TGTGCCAGCAGCTCGTCTGGCCTTTCTGGAAACACCATATATTTT. The entire variable domain, with the rest obtained from reference TRBV7-6 and TRBJ1-3, is as follows: GAGVSQSPRYKVTKRGQDVALRCDPISGHVSLYWYRQALGQGPEFLTYFNYEAQQDKSGLPNDRFSAERPEGSISTLTIQRTEQRDSAMYRCASSSSGLSGNTIYFGEGSWLTVV.

This chain uses TRBV18 with TRBJ1-6; TRBD1 is a possible D gene (6 bases). Trimming shortened V by 3 bases and J by 8 bases, and 17 bases separated the two germline ends. Germline CDR1 reads KGHSH; CDR2 reads LQKENI. The CDR3 has 16 amino acids. CDR3: CASSPSAGGADSPLHF. For the CDR3, the DNA is TGTGCCAGCTCACCGTCCGCCGGGGGGGCAGATTCACCCCTCCACTTT.

This chain links TRBV6-1 with TRBJ2-1; TRBD2 aligns across 10 bases. The CDR3 totals 15 residues. V lost 7 bases to trimming and J lost 8 bases; unmatched junction nucleotides: 11. The germline gives CDR1 MNHNS, CDR2 SASEGT. DNA for the CDR3: TGTGCCAGCAACGCGGGTCTAGCGGGAGAGGATGAGCAGTTCTTC. It codes for CASNAGLAGEDEQFF.